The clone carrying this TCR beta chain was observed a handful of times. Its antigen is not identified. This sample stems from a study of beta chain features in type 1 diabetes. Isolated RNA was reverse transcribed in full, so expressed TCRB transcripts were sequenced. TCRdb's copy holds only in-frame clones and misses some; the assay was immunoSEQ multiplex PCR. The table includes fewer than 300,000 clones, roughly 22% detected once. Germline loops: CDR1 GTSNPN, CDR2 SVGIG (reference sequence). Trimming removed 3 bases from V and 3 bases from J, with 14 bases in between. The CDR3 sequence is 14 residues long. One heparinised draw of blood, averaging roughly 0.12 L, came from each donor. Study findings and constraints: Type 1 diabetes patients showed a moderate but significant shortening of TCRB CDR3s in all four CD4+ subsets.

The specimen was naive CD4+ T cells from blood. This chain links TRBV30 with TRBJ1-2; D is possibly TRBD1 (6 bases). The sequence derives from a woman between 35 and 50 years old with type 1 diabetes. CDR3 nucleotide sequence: TGTGCCTGGAGACCCACCGACAGGCACTATGGCTACACCTTC. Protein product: CAWRPTDRHYGYTF.